This T cell receptor beta chain was observed in a study of shared clonotypes between healthy human individuals. Across the whole study: The people who gave samples were a couple of women and three men aged 18 to 49.

Assay execution proceeded at the deep level. As handled by the study authors: Junction-only immunoSEQ sequences carried no quality scores, so filtering differed. Clones were sequenced by immunoSEQ multiplex PCR, and TCRdb holds only the in-frame ones, with some missing. V and J calls plus clone size are reproduced from that table; the DNA served to infer D and trimming. The repertoire holds approximately 1,500,000 clones, with about 96% as singletons. About this clone: Other nucleotide sequences in the sample specify the same CDR3.

Trimming cost V 3 bases and J 3 bases; bases outside gene matches: 4. The CDR3 runs 15 residues. From germline, CDR1 is KGHSH and CDR2 LQKENI. Both subsets, CD45RA+ naive and CD45RA-negative memory, were split from the CD4+ cells. Input material: naive CD4+ T cells sorted from blood. Subset described: CD45RA+ positively selected. This receptor was obtained from a man aged 25 to 40 in good health. The J gene is TRBJ2-7, the V gene TRBV18; 11 bases map to TRBD2. The CDR3: CASSPGTSGHYEQYF. In nucleotides, the CDR3 is TGTGCCAGCTCACCGGGGACTAGCGGACACTACGAGCAGTACTTC. The full variable domain, its missing parts supplied by reference TRBV18 and TRBJ2-7, is NAGVMQNPRHLVRRRGQEARLRCSPMKGHSHVYWYRQLPEEGLKFMVYLQKENIIDESGMPKERFSAEFPKEGPSILRIQQVVRGDSAAYFCASSPGTSGHYEQYFGPGTRLTVT.